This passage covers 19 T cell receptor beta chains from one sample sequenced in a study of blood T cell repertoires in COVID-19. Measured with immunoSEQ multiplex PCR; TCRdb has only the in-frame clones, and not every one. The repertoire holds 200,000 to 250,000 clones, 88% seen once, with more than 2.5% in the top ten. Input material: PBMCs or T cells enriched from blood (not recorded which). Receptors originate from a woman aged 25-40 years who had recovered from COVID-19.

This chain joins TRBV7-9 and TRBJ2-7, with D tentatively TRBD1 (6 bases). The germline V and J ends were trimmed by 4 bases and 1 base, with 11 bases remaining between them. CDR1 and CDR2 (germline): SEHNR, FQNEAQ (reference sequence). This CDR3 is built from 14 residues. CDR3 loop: CASSSQDRSYEQYF. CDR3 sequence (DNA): TGTGCCAGCAGCTCCCAGGACAGATCCTACGAGCAGTACTTC.

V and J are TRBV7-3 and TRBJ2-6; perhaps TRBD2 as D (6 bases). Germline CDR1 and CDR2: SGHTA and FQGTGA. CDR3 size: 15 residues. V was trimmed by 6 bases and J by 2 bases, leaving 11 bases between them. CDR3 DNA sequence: TGTGCCAGCAGGGGCCCGGGGGCTGGGGCCAACGTCCTGACTTTC. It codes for CASRGPGAGANVLTF.

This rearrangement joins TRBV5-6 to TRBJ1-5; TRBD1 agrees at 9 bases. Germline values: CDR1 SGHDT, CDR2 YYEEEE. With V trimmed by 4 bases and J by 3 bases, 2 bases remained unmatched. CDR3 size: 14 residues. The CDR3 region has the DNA TGTGCCAGCAGCCACAGGGGGCCCAATCAGCCCCAGCATTTT. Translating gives CASSHRGPNQPQHF.

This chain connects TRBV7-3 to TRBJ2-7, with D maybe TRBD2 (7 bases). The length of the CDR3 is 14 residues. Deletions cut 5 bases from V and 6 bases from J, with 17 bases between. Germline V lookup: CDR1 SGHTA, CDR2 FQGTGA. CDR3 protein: CASSPRGGAREQYF. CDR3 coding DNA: TGTGCCAGCAGCCCAAGGGGGGGAGCCCGCGAGCAGTACTTC. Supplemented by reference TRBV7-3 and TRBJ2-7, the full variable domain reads GAGVSQTPSNKVTEKGKYVELRCDPISGHTALYWYRQSLGQGPEFLIYFQGTGAADDSGLPNDRFFAVRPEGSVSTLKIQRTERGDSAVYLCASSPRGGAREQYFGPGTRLTVT.

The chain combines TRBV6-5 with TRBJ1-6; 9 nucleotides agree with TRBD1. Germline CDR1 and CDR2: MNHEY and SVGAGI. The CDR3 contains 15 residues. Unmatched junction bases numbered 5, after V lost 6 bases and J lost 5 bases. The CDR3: CASRMTGGNNSPLHF. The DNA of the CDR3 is TGTGCCAGCAGGATGACAGGGGGAAATAATTCACCCCTCCACTTT.

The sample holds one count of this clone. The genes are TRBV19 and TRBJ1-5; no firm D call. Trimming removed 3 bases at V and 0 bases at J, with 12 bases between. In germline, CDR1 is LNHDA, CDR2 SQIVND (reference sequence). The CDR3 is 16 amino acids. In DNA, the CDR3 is TGTGCCAGTAGTATTTGGGCAGACTATAGCAATCAGCCCCAGCATTTT. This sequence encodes CASSIWADYSNQPQHF.

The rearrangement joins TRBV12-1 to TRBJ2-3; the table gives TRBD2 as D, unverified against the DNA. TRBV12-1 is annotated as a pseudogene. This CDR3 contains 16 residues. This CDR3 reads CASSPHPPTSTDTQYF. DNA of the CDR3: TGTGCCAGCAGCCCTCACCCTCCGACTAGCACAGATACGCAGTATTTT.

This CDR3 reads CASSEIGAAEAFF. CDR3 DNA sequence: TGTGCCAGCAGTGAAATCGGAGCAGCTGAAGCTTTCTTT. The rearrangement joins TRBV2 to TRBJ1-1; D ambiguous. V lost 2 bases to trimming and J lost 6 bases, with 10 bases between them. CDR1 and CDR2 (germline): SNHLY, FYNNEI. The CDR3 is made up of 13 amino acids.

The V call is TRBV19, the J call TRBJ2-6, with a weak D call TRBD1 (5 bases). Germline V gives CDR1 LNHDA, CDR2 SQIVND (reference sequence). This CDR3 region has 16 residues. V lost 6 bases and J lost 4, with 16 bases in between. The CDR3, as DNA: TGTGCCAGTAGCGCCTGGTGGGGCGAGGGGGCCAACGTCCTGACTTTC. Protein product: CASSAWWGEGANVLTF.

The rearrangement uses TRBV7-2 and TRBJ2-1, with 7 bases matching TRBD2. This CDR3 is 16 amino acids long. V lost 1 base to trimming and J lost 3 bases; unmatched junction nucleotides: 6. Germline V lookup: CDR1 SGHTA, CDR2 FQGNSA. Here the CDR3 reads CASSLVGRGSYNEQFF. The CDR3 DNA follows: TGTGCCAGCAGCTTAGTTGGGCGGGGGAGCTACAATGAGCAGTTCTTC.

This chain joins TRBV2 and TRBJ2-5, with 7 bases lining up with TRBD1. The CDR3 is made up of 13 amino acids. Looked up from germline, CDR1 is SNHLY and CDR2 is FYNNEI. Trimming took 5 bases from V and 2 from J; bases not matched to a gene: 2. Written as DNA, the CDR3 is TGTGCCAGCAGTAGGGACAGTCAAGAGACCCAGTACTTC. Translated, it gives CASSRDSQETQYF. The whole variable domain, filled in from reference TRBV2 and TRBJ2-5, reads EPEVTQTPSHQVTQMGQEVILRCVPISNHLYFYWYRQILGQKVEFLVSFYNNEISEKSEIFDDQFSVERPDGSNFTLKIRSTKLEDSAMYFCASSRDSQETQYFGPGTRLLVL.

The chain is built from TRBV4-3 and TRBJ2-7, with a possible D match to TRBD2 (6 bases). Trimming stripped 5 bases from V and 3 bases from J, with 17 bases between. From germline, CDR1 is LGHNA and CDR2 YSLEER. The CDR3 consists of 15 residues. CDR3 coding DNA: TGCGCCAGCAGCGCTTACCGGGACTCAAGCTACGAGCAGTACTTC. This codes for CASSAYRDSSYEQYF.

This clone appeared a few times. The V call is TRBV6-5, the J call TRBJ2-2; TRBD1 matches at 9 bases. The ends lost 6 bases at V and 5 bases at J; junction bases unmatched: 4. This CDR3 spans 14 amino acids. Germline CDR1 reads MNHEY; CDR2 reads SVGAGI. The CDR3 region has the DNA TGTGCCAGCAGCCGGGACAGGGTAACCGGGGAGCTGTTTTTT. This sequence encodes CASSRDRVTGELFF.

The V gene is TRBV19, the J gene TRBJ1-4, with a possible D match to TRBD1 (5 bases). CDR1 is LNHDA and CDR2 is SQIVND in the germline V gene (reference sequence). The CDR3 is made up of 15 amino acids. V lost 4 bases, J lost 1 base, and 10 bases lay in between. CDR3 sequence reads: CASSKTTGTNEKLFF. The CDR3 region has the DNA TGTGCCAGTAGTAAGACAACAGGAACTAATGAAAAACTGTTTTTT.

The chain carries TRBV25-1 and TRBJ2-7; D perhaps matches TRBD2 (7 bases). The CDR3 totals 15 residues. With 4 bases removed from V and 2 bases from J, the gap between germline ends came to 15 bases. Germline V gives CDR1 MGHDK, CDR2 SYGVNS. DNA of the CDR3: TGTGCCAGCAGTGTATCGGGGGGCTACACCTACGAGCAGTACTTC. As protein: CASSVSGGYTYEQYF.

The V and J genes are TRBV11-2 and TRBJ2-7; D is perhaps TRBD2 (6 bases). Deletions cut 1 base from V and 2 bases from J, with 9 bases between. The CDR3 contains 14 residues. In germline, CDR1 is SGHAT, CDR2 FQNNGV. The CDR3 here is CASSLVGGAYEQYF. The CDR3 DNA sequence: TGTGCCAGCAGCTTAGTAGGAGGGGCCTACGAGCAGTACTTC.

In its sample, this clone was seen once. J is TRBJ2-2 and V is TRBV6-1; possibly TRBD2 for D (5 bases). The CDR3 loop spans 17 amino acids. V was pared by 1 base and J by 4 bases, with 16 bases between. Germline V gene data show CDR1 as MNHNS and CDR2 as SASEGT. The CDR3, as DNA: TGTGCCAGCAGTGAAGGTCCCGAGAGGGTGCGCACCGGGGAGCTGTTTTTT. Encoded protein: CASSEGPERVRTGELFF.

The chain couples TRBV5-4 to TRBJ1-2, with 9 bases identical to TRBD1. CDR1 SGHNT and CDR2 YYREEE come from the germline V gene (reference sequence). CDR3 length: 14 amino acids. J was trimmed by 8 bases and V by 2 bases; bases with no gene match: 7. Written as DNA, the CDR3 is TGTGCCAGCAGCTTCACAGGGGGCAAGCCGGGCTACACCTTC. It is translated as CASSFTGGKPGYTF.

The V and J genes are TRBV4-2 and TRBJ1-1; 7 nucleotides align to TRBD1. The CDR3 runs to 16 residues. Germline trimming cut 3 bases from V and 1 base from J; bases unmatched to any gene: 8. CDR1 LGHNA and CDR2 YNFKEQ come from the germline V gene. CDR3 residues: CASSHGRGRKNTEAFF. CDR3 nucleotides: TGTGCCAGCAGCCACGGGAGGGGGCGGAAGAACACTGAAGCTTTCTTT.